The entry below gives a single T cell receptor beta chain sequence along with its context. This clonotype has a handful of counts. Its antigen is not yet known. No base quality values were provided; no much bigger clone lies one nucleotide off. This sample is part of a study of identical twins (dated by TCRdb to about 2016). Study-wide context: TCR alpha and beta repertoires from monozygotic twins, unrelated adults of various ages and cord blood were deep-sequenced to test whether fetal clonotypes persist. Replicate twin experiments were performed at different times using different library preparation protocols to rule out contamination.

Beyond this particular receptor, the publication reports: Out-of-frame TCR alpha sharing in monozygotic twins was systematically underestimated by recombination models, whereas sharing between unrelated individuals was in agreement with the recombination models. Abundant cord blood beta clonotypes carried fewer insertions; young adult naive repertoires showed a weaker similar trend, while memory repertoires showed none. Invariant T cells such as MAIT and iNKT could partly confound zero-insertion analyses, although diverse VJ usage argued against such confounding for most clonotypes. Because the same donors could not be followed over many years, the conclusions depended on cross-sectional statistical analysis. Out-of-frame TCR alpha sequences shared between twins showed an excess of low generation-probability sequences compared with coincidental sharing between unrelated individuals. A weaker excess of twin sharing was found in beta out-of-frame sequences because the signal-to-noise ratio was lowered by fewer shared sequences.

Every donor was a healthy Caucasian. The twin cohort consisted of three pairs of female monozygotic twins, all aged about 18 to 30 years. RNA for TCR libraries was isolated from peripheral blood mononuclear cells. The CDR3 contains 14 residues, cysteine and phenylalanine counted. The sequence is cut down to CDR3 DNA, 42 bases in frame from base 1. The junction shows trimming of 4 bases on V and 6 bases on J, plus 14 bases between the germline ends. The germline V gene sets CDR1 to SGHRS and CDR2 to YFSETQ. Library preparation employed 5' RACE. Instrument on record: Illumina HiSeq 2000. Template switching added a universal primer binding site, and the final cDNA carried a unique molecular identifier that allowed TCR cDNA molecules to be counted accurately. First-strand cDNA for TCR alpha and beta chains was synthesized from specific primers in the conserved constant-segment region. To control for contamination, every cDNA library carried two barcodes: a SMART-Mk sample barcode plus Illumina barcodes. TruSeq adapter sequences, together with Illumina sample barcodes, were added in two successive PCR steps. Sequencing of the TCR alpha and beta cDNA libraries was done on the Illumina HiSeq platform using custom primers. From the authors' description of their analysis: MiGEC processed the raw reads to extract unique molecular identifiers, while MiXCR was used to determine the CDR3 positions. For each individual, recombination models were inferred using an EM algorithm with the repgenHMM and IGoR tools. The tcR package in R was used for shared clonotype analysis, with sharing normalized by the product of cloneset sizes. To study raw recombination free of thymic and clonal selection effects, out-of-frame nonproductive sequences were analyzed. TCRdb ran its own pipeline on the public reads, namely fastp trimming at Q25 and MiXCR clone calling, and kept in-frame beta chains. Duplicate CDR3 protein sequences are folded into a single record with the most common DNA and genes. The V and J calls and clone size are TCRdb's, not the authors'. This sample comprises about 920,000 distinct CDR3 sequences, about 12% of them detected only once. The ten largest make up around 1.5% of the sample.

These data were likewise used in another study, on yellow fever vaccine responses in identical twins. Looking at the second paper: According to the authors, the vaccine-induced T cell response in identical twins seemed to be partly convergent and partly specific to each individual. In identical twins, the study followed T cell clones that responded to the vaccine with precision.

The chain employs TRBV5-1 and TRBJ2-1, with TRBD1 tentatively as D gene (6 bases match). The sequenced sample consisted of PBMCs. The sequence was obtained from a woman between 18 and 29 years old in good health. The nucleotide sequence reads TGCGCCAGCAGCGAACAGGACAGCTTCAATGAGCAGTTCTTC. Translated, it gives CASSEQDSFNEQFF.